This TCR beta chain was documented in a study of blood T cell repertoires in COVID-19. Background on the study: Sites across the United States, Italy and Spain contributed samples from acute and convalescent COVID-19. Sample material is recorded as cDNA or gDNA derived from T cells, B-cell-depleted T cells, or PBMCs.

In the original analysis: It was from reference gene primer amplification that nucleated cell counts were estimated. TCRdb's copy holds only in-frame clones and misses some; the assay was immunoSEQ multiplex PCR. V, J and clone size reflect that table, while D and trimming were determined from the DNA. The sample has approximately 280,000 clones, about 88% seen once. Germline V gene sequence: CDR1 SGHNT, CDR2 YENEEA. V gave up 5 bases and J gave up 2 bases, with 10 bases separating them. This CDR3 is 14 amino acids long. The source of this sequence is a woman aged 60 to 75 with acute or convalescent COVID-19. Sequencing was performed on peripheral blood. The chain recombines TRBV11-3 with TRBJ1-3; TRBD1 might be the D (5 bases). CDR3: CASSAGLAGNTIYF. The CDR3 DNA is TGTGCCAGCAGCGCAGGGCTGGCTGGAAACACCATATATTTT.